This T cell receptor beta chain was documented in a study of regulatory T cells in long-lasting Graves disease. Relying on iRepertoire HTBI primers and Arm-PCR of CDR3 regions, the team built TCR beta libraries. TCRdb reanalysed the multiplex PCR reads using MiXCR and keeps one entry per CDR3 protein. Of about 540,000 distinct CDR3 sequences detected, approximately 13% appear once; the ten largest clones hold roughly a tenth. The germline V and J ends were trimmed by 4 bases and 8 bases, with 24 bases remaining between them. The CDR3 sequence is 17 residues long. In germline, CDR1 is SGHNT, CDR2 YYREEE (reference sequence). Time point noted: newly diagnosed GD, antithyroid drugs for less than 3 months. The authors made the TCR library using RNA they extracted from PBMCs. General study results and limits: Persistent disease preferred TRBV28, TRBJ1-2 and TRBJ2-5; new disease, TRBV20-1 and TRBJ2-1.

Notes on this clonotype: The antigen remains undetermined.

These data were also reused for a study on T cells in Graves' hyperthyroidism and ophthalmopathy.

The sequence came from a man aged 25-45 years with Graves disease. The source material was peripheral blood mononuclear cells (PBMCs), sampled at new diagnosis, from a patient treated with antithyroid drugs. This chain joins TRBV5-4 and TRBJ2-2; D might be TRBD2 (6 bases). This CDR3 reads CASSEDLRGAGKGELFF. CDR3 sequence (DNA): TGTGCCAGCAGCGAAGACTTAAGGGGAGCGGGTAAGGGGGAGCTGTTTTTT.